A selection of T cell receptor beta chains follows, all from one sample in a study of blood T cell repertoires in COVID-19. Produced via immunoSEQ multiplex PCR; TCRdb's table is partial and in-frame only. This table holds roughly 20,000 clones, roughly 89% found once. Sequencing was performed on peripheral blood. The receptors stem from a man in his 70s with active COVID-19. The CDR3 runs from the conserved cysteine through the conserved F or W. Each record gives: clone size, V gene, D gene, J gene, CDR3 protein, CDR3 DNA. The D gene is left open where the match is weak. Clone size is not always given. Where it is, it says once, few, many or a class for expanded clones.

size: once; V: TRBV5-6; D: TRBD1; J: TRBJ1-5; CDR3: CASSSGQGRFANQPQHF; DNA: TGTGCCAGCAGCTCCGGACAGGGGAGGTTTGCAAATCAGCCCCAGCATTTT
size: -; V: TRBV27; D: -; J: TRBJ1-2; CDR3: CASMGRDDLRIYGYTF; DNA: TGTGCCAGCATGGGGCGTGATGATCTACGAATCTATGGCTACACCTTC
size: -; V: TRBV21-1; D: -; J: TRBJ1-4; CDR3: CASSKRGLSWTNEKLFF; DNA: TGTGCCAGCAGCAAAAGGGGCCTAAGTTGGACTAATGAAAAACTGTTTTTT
size: -; V: TRBV19; D: -; J: TRBJ2-5; CDR3: CASSQTEQETQYF; DNA: TGTGCCAGTAGCCAGACAGAACAAGAGACCCAGTACTTC
size: -; V: TRBV19; D: -; J: TRBJ2-1; CDR3: CASRTAGPVFGNEQFF; DNA: TGTGCCAGTCGAACCGCGGGCCCTGTCTTTGGCAATGAGCAGTTCTTC
size: -; V: TRBV7-6; D: -; J: TRBJ2-2; CDR3: CASSPEGFSNTGELFF; DNA: TGTGCCAGCAGCCCGGAGGGGTTTTCGAACACCGGGGAGCTGTTTTTT
size: few; V: TRBV11-2; D: TRBD1; J: TRBJ2-7; CDR3: CASSLRGQGIFDEQYF; DNA: TGTGCCAGCAGCTTGAGGGGACAGGGAATATTCGACGAGCAGTACTTC
size: -; V: TRBV10-3; D: TRBD1; J: TRBJ2-7; CDR3: CAISDGTGYQQYF; DNA: TGTGCCATCAGTGACGGGACAGGGTATCAGCAGTACTTC
size: -; V: TRBV19; D: TRBD1; J: TRBJ2-1; CDR3: CASSTPGQEQFF; DNA: TGTGCCAGTAGTACTCCGGGACAGGAGCAGTTCTTC
size: -; V: TRBV3-1/TRBV3-2; D: -; J: TRBJ1-6; CDR3: CASSQELGRDPLHF; DNA: TGTGCCAGCAGCCAAGAACTGGGGCGCGATCCCCTCCACTTT
size: -; V: TRBV7-6; D: TRBD1; J: TRBJ2-5; CDR3: CASSFSRGQGIRETQYF; DNA: TGTGCCAGCAGCTTCTCCCGCGGACAGGGAATAAGGGAGACCCAGTACTTC
size: -; V: TRBV2; D: -; J: TRBJ1-3; CDR3: CASSVDSSGNTIYF; DNA: TGTGCCAGCAGCGTTGACAGCTCTGGAAACACCATATATTTT
size: -; V: TRBV6-1; D: -; J: TRBJ1-4; CDR3: CASSAPGREANEKLFF; DNA: TGTGCCAGCAGTGCTCCGGGACGGGAGGCTAATGAAAAACTGTTTTTT
size: -; V: TRBV12-3/TRBV12-4; D: -; J: TRBJ2-1; CDR3: CASSLRDSQFF; DNA: TGTGCCAGCAGTTTACGGGACTCGCAGTTCTTC
size: -; V: TRBV3-1/TRBV3-2; D: -; J: TRBJ1-1; CDR3: CASSQTPNTEAFF; DNA: TGTGCCAGCAGCCAAACACCCAACACTGAAGCTTTCTTT
size: -; V: TRBV29-1; D: -; J: TRBJ1-1; CDR3: CSVGQYSEAFF; DNA: TGCAGCGTCGGACAGTATAGTGAAGCTTTCTTT
size: -; V: TRBV5-1; D: -; J: TRBJ2-1; CDR3: CASSLDLNEQFF; DNA: TGCGCCAGCAGCTTGGATCTAAATGAGCAGTTCTTC
size: few; V: TRBV9; D: -; J: TRBJ1-2; CDR3: CASSVGTGNYGYTF; DNA: TGTGCCAGCAGCGTAGGGACGGGGAACTATGGCTACACCTTC
size: -; V: TRBV2; D: TRBD2; J: TRBJ2-3; CDR3: CASTRYLAGGPNTDTQYF; DNA: TGTGCCAGCACCAGATACCTAGCGGGGGGGCCGAACACAGATACGCAGTATTTT
size: -; V: TRBV18; D: TRBD1; J: TRBJ1-1; CDR3: CASSQGADTEAFF; DNA: TGTGCCAGCTCACAGGGGGCGGACACTGAAGCTTTCTTT
size: -; V: TRBV5-1; D: -; J: TRBJ1-1; CDR3: CASSPDLNTEAFF; DNA: TGCGCCAGCAGCCCCGACTTGAACACTGAAGCTTTCTTT
size: -; V: TRBV11-3; D: TRBD1; J: TRBJ1-2; CDR3: CASSLVEGAGNYGYTF; DNA: TGTGCCAGCAGCTTAGTGGAGGGGGCAGGGAACTATGGCTACACCTTC
size: -; V: TRBV20-1; D: TRBD2; J: TRBJ2-7; CDR3: CSGSRLAGGPSSYEQYF; DNA: TGCAGTGGTAGTAGACTAGCGGGAGGGCCGTCGTCCTACGAGCAGTACTTC
size: -; V: TRBV5-1; D: TRBD2; J: TRBJ2-5; CDR3: CASSLVPSGARETQYF; DNA: TGCGCCAGCAGCCTGGTGCCTAGCGGGGCCCGAGAGACCCAGTACTTC
size: -; V: TRBV7-9; D: TRBD1; J: TRBJ1-2; CDR3: CASSVTTGTGYTF; DNA: TGTGCCAGCAGCGTCACGACAGGGACGGGCTACACCTTC
size: -; V: TRBV19; D: -; J: TRBJ2-3; CDR3: CASSISGSNKDTQYF; DNA: TGTGCCAGTAGTATCTCCGGGTCCAATAAAGATACGCAGTATTTT
size: -; V: TRBV14; D: -; J: TRBJ1-2; CDR3: CASSRVTGQESGYTF; DNA: TGTGCCAGCAGCCGGGTGACAGGTCAGGAGAGCGGCTACACCTTC
size: -; V: TRBV3-1/TRBV3-2; D: -; J: TRBJ1-1; CDR3: CASSQRALNTEAFF; DNA: TGTGCCAGCAGCCAACGCGCATTGAACACTGAAGCTTTCTTT
size: -; V: TRBV7-6; D: -; J: TRBJ2-1; CDR3: CASSSRREDEQFF; DNA: TGTGCCAGCAGCTCTAGGAGGGAGGATGAGCAGTTCTTC
size: -; V: TRBV19; D: -; J: TRBJ2-7; CDR3: CASSIKGLNYEQYF; DNA: TGTGCCAGTAGTATCAAGGGACTCAACTACGAGCAGTACTTC
size: few; V: TRBV6-1; D: -; J: TRBJ2-7; CDR3: CASSDGDSYEQYF; DNA: TGTGCCAGCAGTGACGGGGACTCCTACGAGCAGTACTTC
size: -; V: TRBV19; D: TRBD1; J: TRBJ2-3; CDR3: CASSQGRGQDTQYF; DNA: TGTGCCAGTAGTCAGGGCAGGGGGCAAGATACGCAGTATTTT
size: once; V: TRBV14; D: -; J: TRBJ2-3; CDR3: CASSLGLSTDTQYF; DNA: TGTGCCAGCAGCCTCGGACTAAGCACAGATACGCAGTATTTT
size: -; V: TRBV2; D: TRBD1; J: TRBJ1-3; CDR3: CASSYQRTGGNTIYF; DNA: TGTGCCAGCAGTTACCAAAGGACAGGGGGAAACACCATATATTTT
size: -; V: TRBV29-1; D: TRBD1; J: TRBJ2-1; CDR3: CSVRDRGWDNEQFF; DNA: TGCAGCGTGAGGGACAGGGGCTGGGACAATGAGCAGTTCTTC
size: -; V: TRBV29-1; D: TRBD1; J: TRBJ1-2; CDR3: CSVERGRRLDGYTF; DNA: TGCAGCGTTGAAAGGGGGCGCAGACTCGATGGCTACACCTTC
size: -; V: TRBV29-1; D: TRBD1; J: TRBJ1-3; CDR3: CSVEQGQVPYGNTIYF; DNA: TGCAGCGTTGAACAGGGACAGGTGCCGTACGGAAACACCATATATTTT
size: -; V: TRBV6-5; D: TRBD1; J: TRBJ1-1; CDR3: CASEAGTGISTEAFF; DNA: TGTGCCAGCGAGGCGGGGACAGGGATTAGCACTGAAGCTTTCTTT
size: -; V: TRBV2; D: TRBD1; J: TRBJ1-5; CDR3: CASTEGQAENQPQHF; DNA: TGTGCCAGCACGGAGGGACAGGCCGAAAATCAGCCCCAGCATTTT
size: once; V: TRBV7-8; D: TRBD2; J: TRBJ2-2; CDR3: CASSHGTSQTGELFF; DNA: TGTGCCAGCAGCCACGGGACTAGCCAGACCGGGGAGCTGTTTTTT
size: once; V: TRBV24-1; D: -; J: TRBJ1-5; CDR3: CATTSTDIQYKSDQPQHF; DNA: TGTGCCACCACCTCCACGGACATTCAATATAAGTCGGATCAGCCCCAGCATTTT
size: -; V: TRBV5-4; D: TRBD2; J: TRBJ2-5; CDR3: CASSLGGSQETQYF; DNA: TGTGCCAGCAGCTTGGGCGGGAGCCAAGAGACCCAGTACTTC
size: -; V: TRBV2; D: -; J: TRBJ2-7; CDR3: CASNPTETLGEQYF; DNA: TGTGCCAGCAACCCGACGGAGACTTTGGGCGAGCAGTACTTC
size: -; V: TRBV11-2; D: -; J: TRBJ1-1; CDR3: CASSPGTPNTEAFF; DNA: TGTGCCAGCAGCCCCGGGACACCGAACACTGAAGCTTTCTTT
size: once; V: TRBV18; D: -; J: TRBJ2-7; CDR3: CASSGREPYEQYF; DNA: TGTGCCAGCTCTGGCAGGGAACCCTACGAGCAGTACTTC
size: -; V: TRBV11-2; D: TRBD2; J: TRBJ2-5; CDR3: CASRPTRGGRAKETQYF; DNA: TGTGCCAGCAGACCTACTCGTGGCGGGAGGGCCAAAGAGACCCAGTACTTC
size: -; V: TRBV6-5; D: -; J: TRBJ1-5; CDR3: CASSYPGQNQPQHF; DNA: TGTGCCAGCAGTTACCCCGGACAGAATCAGCCCCAGCATTTT
size: -; V: TRBV5-1; D: -; J: TRBJ1-4; CDR3: CASSMGAPNEKLFF; DNA: TGCGCCAGCAGTATGGGGGCCCCTAATGAAAAACTGTTTTTT
size: -; V: TRBV7-8; D: TRBD1; J: TRBJ1-4; CDR3: CASSLGMDRRGEKLFF; DNA: TGTGCCAGCAGCTTAGGGATGGACAGGCGGGGTGAAAAACTGTTTTTT
size: -; V: TRBV14; D: -; J: TRBJ1-6; CDR3: CASSQGRENSPLHF; DNA: TGTGCCAGCAGCCAAGGCAGGGAAAATTCACCCCTCCACTTT
size: -; V: TRBV29-1; D: -; J: TRBJ2-5; CDR3: CSVEGGQGGGETQYF; DNA: TGCAGCGTTGAAGGTGGTCAGGGAGGGGGAGAGACCCAGTACTTC
size: -; V: TRBV28; D: -; J: TRBJ1-2; CDR3: CASSSPGWAGSYGYTF; DNA: TGTGCCAGCAGTTCCCCTGGGTGGGCAGGGTCCTATGGCTACACCTTC
size: -; V: TRBV5-1; D: -; J: TRBJ1-5; CDR3: CASSTGSEIGQPQHF; DNA: TGCGCCAGCAGCACAGGGTCTGAGATAGGTCAGCCCCAGCATTTT